This TCR beta chain was recorded in a study of blood T cell repertoires in COVID-19. Germline assignment: CDR1 SEHNR and CDR2 FQNEAQ (reference sequence). The trim removed 4 bases at V and 9 bases at J, leaving 4 bases unmatched. The CDR3 length is 13 residues. Sequenced by immunoSEQ multiplex PCR; TCRdb stores in-frame clones only, minus some. The sample holds around 150,000 clones, approximately 82% seen once. The origin of this receptor is a woman aged 80 or over with acute or convalescent COVID-19. The sample consisted of peripheral blood. V and J are TRBV7-9 and TRBJ2-7, with 12 positions matching TRBD1. This CDR3 reads CASSSGTGGTQYF. CDR3 sequence (DNA): TGTGCCAGCAGCTCTGGGACAGGGGGCACGCAGTACTTC.